This T cell receptor beta chain comes out of a study of T-cell memory formation after mild COVID-19 (dated by TCRdb to about 2021). Broadly, across the study: TCR sequence clusters from the two donors were found to be largely donor specific. Longitudinal TCRalpha and TCRbeta repertoire sequencing tracked T-cell clones expanding and contracting after mild COVID-19 in two donors. The cohort comprised two young, previously healthy adult volunteers, one female and one male.

Broader findings and caveats from the paper: Whether the second-wave clones peaking on day 37 were SARS-CoV-2 specific was not confirmed. Contracting CD4+ clones appeared mostly in the CM and EM memory subsets, whereas CD8+ clones were enriched in EMRA. The detection of some responding clones in pre-infection memory suggests that pre-existing cross-reactive memory T cells joined the SARS-CoV-2 response. Only a couple of mild cases were covered by the study, and larger cohorts that include severe cases with pre-infection samples were considered necessary. Clones that contracted from day 15 to 85 showed balanced CD4/CD8 phenotypes, whereas a second wave of clones that expanded from day 15 to 37 leaned towards CD4+.

Note on this clonotype: Its target antigen remains unknown. The input lacks base qualities; no much larger clone sits a single base away.

The sample was run on an Illumina NovaSeq 6000. cDNA libraries for TCRalpha and TCRbeta were prepared by 5'RACE using constant-segment primers, with sample barcodes and unique molecular identifiers added. Trizol reagent was used to extract RNA from every sample. Library amplification was performed in two PCR steps, and a second sample barcode and Illumina TruSeq adapters were introduced in the second step. The libraries were sequenced on an Illumina NovaSeq using 2 x 150 bp paired-end reads. In the paper's pipeline: Reads were demultiplexed and collapsed into UMI-guided consensus sequences with migec v1.2.7. Using mixcr v2.1.11, the UMI consensuses were aligned to TRA and TRB V and J templates and assembled into clonotypes. A clonotype was counted as expanded or contracted only if both edgeR and NoisET called the change significant, with noise models trained on biological replicates. For edgeR calls, the thresholds were a false discovery rate-adjusted p below 0.01 and a log2 fold-change of 1. PCA with hierarchical clustering of max-normalized trajectories of the 1000 most abundant clonotypes was used as exploratory dynamics analysis. Separately sequenced CD4+ and CD8+ repertoires were used to assign a CD4 or CD8 phenotype to each responding clone. TCRdb trimmed the raw reads at Q25, called clones with MiXCR and kept productive beta chains. Rows merge per CDR3 protein into single entries with the most common DNA and genes. These V and J calls originate from TCRdb's pipeline instead of the authors' own analysis. This sample comprises about 470,000 distinct CDR3 sequences, 15% to 20% of them detected only once. More than 9% of the sample belongs to the ten largest clones.

Ficoll-Paque density gradient centrifugation was used to isolate PBMCs. The source material was PBMCs or a T cell subset sorted from them (not recorded which). The TCR was taken from an adult woman who had mild COVID-19 (a few samples of this study predate the infection). The sample titles of this study are shuffled in the database, so cell type and time point are left out; the donor was told from shared clones.

The bases are TGTGCCAGCTCACCACCAGCCAGGGGAGGCGATGAGCAGTTCTTC. The resulting protein is CASSPPARGGDEQFF. The rearrangement joined TRBV18 to TRBJ2-1; the D gene could be either TRBD1 or TRBD2, each agreeing at 6 bases. Counted from cysteine to phenylalanine, this CDR3 has 15 amino acids. Kept here is only the CDR3 DNA, which spans 45 bases and is read in frame from base 1. V is clipped by 0 bases and J by 8 bases, and the sequence between their germline boundaries is 14 bases long. As encoded in the germline V gene, CDR1 is KGHSH while CDR2 is LQKENI.